This T cell receptor (beta chain) originates from a study of vaccination and CD4 T cells after COVID-19. Study as a whole: Convalescent donors were composed of six males and four females, of whom two were Hispanic. Study outcomes and limitations: With convalescent patients, a median roughly 83% of reactive clones emerged solely after vaccination. Clonotypes reactive to SARS-CoV-2 had a median that went up from around 20 to 38, but not significantly.

Treatment here: roughly ten-day PBMC culture with coronavirus spike peptide pools or control peptides (ViraFEST assay). US Alpha, Beta and Delta variants postdated the positive PCR dates, which ran from March to December 2020. Notes on this clonotype: Antigen: not known.

The Oncomine TCR Beta short-read assay was applied to DNA of cultured CD4+ T cells. One entry per CDR3 protein, called by TCRdb with MiXCR from the PCR reads. The sample has approximately 11,000 distinct CDR3 sequences, about two thirds seen once; the top ten hold 13% to 15%. In germline, CDR1 is SGHAT, CDR2 FQNNGV. V lost 1 base and J lost 4, with 16 bases in between. This CDR3 is built from 16 residues. The receptor's source is a human donor who had recovered from COVID-19. The sequenced sample was CD4+ T cells from blood, cultured in vitro. The chain links TRBV11-2 to TRBJ1-2, with D tentatively TRBD1 (6 bases). The CDR3 loop reads CASSLAGTGGIYGYTF. CDR3 nucleotide sequence: TGTGCCAGCAGCTTAGCAGGGACGGGGGGCATCTATGGCTACACCTTC.